The 10 T cell receptor beta chains below come from one sample, sequenced in a study of T-cell reconstitution after alpha-beta-depleted transplantation in children. Preparation of the TCRbeta library involved a method that used unique molecular identifiers. MiXCR, applied by TCRdb to the PCR reads, yields one record per CDR3 protein. The sample holds 500,000 or so distinct CDR3 sequences, approximately 32% seen once. Sequenced material: PBMCs from the stem cell graft donor, taken from the stem cell graft. Receptor source: a human donor who donated a stem cell graft to a child with aplastic anemia.

This clonotype was seen a few times. The CDR3 DNA reads TGCAGGATGACGGGACAGGGAGTTGGAGCTTTCTTT. Protein sequence: CRMTGQGVGAFF. The V call is TRBV20-1, the J call TRBJ1-1; the match to TRBD1 covers 9 bases. This CDR3 is 12 amino acids long. Germline CDR1 is DFQATT and CDR2 is SNEGSKA (reference sequence).

This clonotype was observed a few times. The chain employs TRBV6-5 and TRBJ2-1; 14 bases map to TRBD2. CDR3 size: 18 residues. Germline V lookup: CDR1 MNHEY, CDR2 SVGAGI. V dropped 2 bases and J dropped 5; count of bases not matched to a gene: 8. CDR3 residues: CASSYERLAGGINNEQFF. CDR3 coding DNA: TGTGCCAGCAGTTACGAAAGACTAGCGGGGGGGATAAACAATGAGCAGTTCTTC.

The chain recombines TRBV4-2 with TRBJ2-1; 7 nucleotides agree with TRBD2. This CDR3 is built from 15 residues. With 4 bases clipped from V and 4 bases from J, the junction kept 7 bases outside the gene matches. Germline V lookup: CDR1 LGHNA, CDR2 YNFKEQ. Here the CDR3 DNA reads TGTGCCAGCAGCCCAGGGACTAAAAATTACAATGAGCAGTTCTTC. The encoded protein is CASSPGTKNYNEQFF.

The genes are TRBV7-9 and TRBJ2-1, with D possibly being TRBD2 (5 bases). V dropped 5 bases and J dropped 13 bases, with 12 bases sitting between them. The CDR3 is 11 residues long. Germline CDR1 reads SEHNR; CDR2 reads FQNEAQ (reference sequence). DNA of the CDR3: TGTGCCAGCAGCCCTCGGGGATTACAGTTCTTC. Translating gives CASSPRGLQFF. The full variable domain, with the rest looked up from reference TRBV7-9 and TRBJ2-1, is DTGVSQNPRHKITKRGQNVTFRCDPISEHNRLYWYRQTLGQGPEFLTYFQNEAQLEKSRLLSDRFSAERPKGSFSTLEIQRTEQGDSAMYLCASSPRGLQFFGPGTRLTVL.

This sequence joins TRBV12-3 or TRBV12-4 and TRBJ2-3; D uncertain. The CDR3 sequence is 13 residues long. The V end lost 3 bases, the J end lost 5 bases, and 9 bases lay between the germline ends. The chain's CDR3 is CASSFDHGDTQYF. In nucleotides, the CDR3 is TGTGCCAGCAGTTTTGATCATGGAGATACGCAGTATTTT.

The genes are TRBV5-1 and TRBJ1-1, with D unresolved. V lost 0 bases and J lost 1, with 10 bases in between. Germline V gene data show CDR1 as SGHRS and CDR2 as YFSETQ. The CDR3 covers 15 residues. CDR3 residues: CASSLDGPKNTEAFF. CDR3 DNA: TGCGCCAGCAGCTTGGACGGTCCAAAGAACACTGAAGCTTTCTTT.

The chain joins TRBV20-1 to TRBJ1-5; 10 nucleotides line up with TRBD1. V trimming: 5 bases; J trimming: 0 bases; junction bases outside the gene matches: 16. The germline gives CDR1 DFQATT, CDR2 SNEGSKA (reference sequence). There are 19 residues in the CDR3. CDR3 in amino acids: CSAVGKRGTGVDSNQPQHF. The CDR3, as DNA: TGCAGTGCTGTCGGAAAGCGGGGGACAGGGGTTGATAGCAATCAGCCCCAGCATTTT.

This clonotype occurred many times. The chain has TRBV6-1 and TRBJ2-7; D call uncertain. The CDR3 totals 15 residues. Trimming cost V 1 base and J 4 bases, with 14 bases left between them. Germline V gene lookup returns CDR1 MNHNS and CDR2 SASEGT. DNA for the CDR3: TGTGCCAGCAGTGAAGGGTCACTTTTGAGGTACGAGCAGTACGTC. This translates into CASSEGSLLRYEQYV.

This clonotype was seen a few times. The chain employs TRBV5-1 and TRBJ1-4; 9 nucleotides agree with TRBD1. The trim removed 0 bases at V and 5 bases at J, leaving 5 bases unmatched. Germline CDR1 is SGHRS and CDR2 is YFSETQ. There are 16 residues in the CDR3. This CDR3 is CASSLVGQGKNEKLFF. CDR3 in DNA: TGCGCCAGCAGCTTGGTGGGACAGGGAAAGAATGAAAAACTGTTTTTT.

This clonotype was counted between two and nine times. V is TRBV20-1 and J is TRBJ1-2; 10 bases map to TRBD1. This CDR3 has 13 residues. J gave up 7 bases and V 6 bases, and 8 bases lay outside the gene matches. Germline V gene sequence: CDR1 DFQATT, CDR2 SNEGSKA (reference sequence). The CDR3 coding sequence is TGCAGTGCCGGGACAGGGGTTTCTCTTGGCTACACCTTC. Protein: CSAGTGVSLGYTF.